The 7 T cell receptor beta chains below all came from one sample that was sequenced in a study of T cell changes during pregnancy in multiple sclerosis. Only in-frame clones appear in the TCRdb table, and some are missing; sequencing was by immunoSEQ multiplex PCR. The sample holds 40,000 to 50,000 clones, around 91% seen once. Sequencing used CD8+ T cells from peripheral blood mononuclear cells, obtained in the first trimester of pregnancy. Source of these receptors: a female donor with multiple sclerosis, enrolled in a pregnancy study.

The V and J genes are TRBV7-7 and TRBJ1-3; 8 positions match TRBD1. V gave up 5 bases and J gave up 0 bases; unmatched junction bases: 6. This CDR3 is 16 amino acids long. CDR1 and CDR2 from the germline V gene are SSHAT and FNYEAQ (reference sequence). The CDR3 DNA reads TGTGCCAGCAGCCCGGGGACAGGACTCTCTGGAAACACCATATATTTT. Its translation is CASSPGTGLSGNTIYF. Filled out from reference TRBV7-7 and TRBJ1-3, the complete variable domain reads GAGVSQSPRYKVTKRGQDVTLRCDPISSHATLYWYQQALGQGPEFLTYFNYEAQPDKSGLPSDRFSAERPEGSISTLTIQRTEQRDSAMYRCASSPGTGLSGNTIYFGEGSWLTVV.

This chain joins TRBV6-1 and TRBJ1-2; 8 bases agree with TRBD1. The trim removed 1 base at V and 0 bases at J, leaving 7 bases unmatched. Per the germline V gene, CDR1 is MNHNS and CDR2 is SASEGT. The CDR3 is 17 residues long. The CDR3 sequence: CASSEVIGTGSNYGYTF. DNA of the CDR3: TGTGCCAGCAGTGAAGTAATCGGGACAGGCTCTAACTATGGCTACACCTTC.

This clone was counted a single time. J is TRBJ2-1 and V is TRBV29-1; tentative D call: TRBD1 (5 bases). The length of the CDR3 is 11 residues. Trimming shortened V by 2 bases and J by 15 bases, and 14 bases separated the two germline ends. Germline V gene sequence: CDR1 SQVTM, CDR2 ANQGSEA. CDR3 residues: CSVELPGQGFF. The CDR3 nucleotides are TGCAGCGTTGAACTGCCAGGCCAGGGGTTCTTC.

A few counts support this clone. At the DNA level, this CDR3 is encoded by other sequences in the same sample as well. This chain uses TRBV9 with TRBJ2-5, with 11 positions matching TRBD1. There are 15 residues in the CDR3. Germline CDR1 and CDR2: SGDLS and YYNGEE. The J segment lost 5 bases and the V segment lost 3 bases, leaving 6 bases of the junction unmatched. The CDR3 region is CASSGGQGAGETQYF. CDR3 DNA sequence: TGTGCCAGCAGCGGTGGACAGGGGGCTGGGGAGACCCAGTACTTC.

The chain couples TRBV6-5 to TRBJ2-5; possible D gene TRBD1, 6 bases. The DNA end favors TRBJ2-7, so the J call may be wrong. CDR1 is MNHEY and CDR2 is SVGAGI in the germline V gene. The CDR3 has 15 amino acids. As DNA, the CDR3 is TGTGCCAGCAGTTATAGTCAGGGGACCCCGTACGAGCAGTACTTC. Amino acids: CASSYSQGTPYEQYF.

The chain has TRBV6-5 and TRBJ1-1, with unresolved D. Looked up from germline, CDR1 is MNHEY and CDR2 is SVGAGI. V lost 0 bases and J 4 bases, leaving 9 bases between the germline ends. The CDR3 loop spans 14 amino acids. Here the CDR3 reads CASSYSAPSTEAFF. CDR3 DNA: TGTGCCAGCAGTTACTCGGCCCCCAGCACTGAAGCTTTCTTT.

The chain combines TRBV7-8 with TRBJ2-3; D possibly corresponds to TRBD2 (6 bases). In germline, CDR1 is SGHVS, CDR2 FQNEAQ. V lost 5 bases, J lost 0 bases, and 9 bases lay in between. This CDR3 spans 14 amino acids. This CDR3 reads CASSPGTSTDTQYF. CDR3 nucleotides: TGTGCCAGCAGCCCGGGGACTAGCACAGATACGCAGTATTTT. Full variable domain (remainder filled in from reference TRBV7-8 and TRBJ2-3): GAGVSQSPRYKVAKRGQDVALRCDPISGHVSLFWYQQALGQGPEFLTYFQNEAQLDKSGLPSDRFFAERPEGSVSTLKIQRTQQEDSAVYLCASSPGTSTDTQYFGPGTRLTVL.